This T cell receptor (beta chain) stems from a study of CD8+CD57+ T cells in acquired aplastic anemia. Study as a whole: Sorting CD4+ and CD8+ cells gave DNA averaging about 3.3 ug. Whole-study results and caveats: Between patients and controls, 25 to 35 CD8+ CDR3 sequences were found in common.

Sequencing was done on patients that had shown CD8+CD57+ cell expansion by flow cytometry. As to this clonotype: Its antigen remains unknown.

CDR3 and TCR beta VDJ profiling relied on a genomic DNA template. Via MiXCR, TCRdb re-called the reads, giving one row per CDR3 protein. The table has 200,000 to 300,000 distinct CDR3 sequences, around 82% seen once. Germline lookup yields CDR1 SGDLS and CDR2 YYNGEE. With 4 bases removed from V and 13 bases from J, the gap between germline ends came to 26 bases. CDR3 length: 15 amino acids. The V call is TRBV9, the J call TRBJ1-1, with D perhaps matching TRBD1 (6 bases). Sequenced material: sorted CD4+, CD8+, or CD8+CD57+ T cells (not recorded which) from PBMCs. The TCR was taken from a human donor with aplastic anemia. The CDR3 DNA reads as TGTGCCAGCAGCTTAGCCCACGGGACAAAGATCGGAAGTTTCTTT. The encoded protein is CASSLAHGTKIGSFF.